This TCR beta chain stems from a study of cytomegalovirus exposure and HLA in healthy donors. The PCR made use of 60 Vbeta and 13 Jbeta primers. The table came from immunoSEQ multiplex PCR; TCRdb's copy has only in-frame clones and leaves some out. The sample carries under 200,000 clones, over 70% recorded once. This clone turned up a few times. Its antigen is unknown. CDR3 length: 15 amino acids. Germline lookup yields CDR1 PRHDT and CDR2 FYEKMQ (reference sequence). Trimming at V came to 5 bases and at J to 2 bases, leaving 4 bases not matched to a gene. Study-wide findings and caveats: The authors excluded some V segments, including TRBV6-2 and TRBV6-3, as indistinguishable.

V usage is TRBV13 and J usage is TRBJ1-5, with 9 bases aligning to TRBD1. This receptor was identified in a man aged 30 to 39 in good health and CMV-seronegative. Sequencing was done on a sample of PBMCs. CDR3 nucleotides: TGTGCCAGCAGCCGGGGACAGGGACGCAATCAGCCCCAGCATTTT. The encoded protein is CASSRGQGRNQPQHF.